This TCR beta chain comes out of a study of OX40 agonist ivuxolimab in advanced cancers. Study summary: Ivuxolimab, an agonist antibody against OX40 (CD134), was given to patients. The study's findings and limits: The study observed clonal expansion of CD4+ and CD8+ blood T cells by week 6 at 0.1 to 3.0 mg/kg.

Comments on this clone: The antigen remains undetermined.

Some clones are missing from TCRdb's copy, which holds only in-frame ones; the method was immunoSEQ multiplex PCR. The sample holds about 44,000 clones, around 86% seen once. The receptor comes from an adult with an advanced solid tumor such as melanoma, head and neck, liver or kidney cancer. The sample in question was CD4+ or CD8+ T cells sorted from blood, obtained in a trial of the OX40 agonist ivuxolimab.

The CDR3 sequence is CASTRGQGRHGYTF. The CDR3 nucleotides are TGTGCCAGCACTCGTGGGCAGGGGAGGCACGGCTACACCTTC. This chain joins TRBV9 and TRBJ1-2; a weak D match, TRBD1 (6 bases). The CDR3 loop spans 14 amino acids. Germline lookup yields CDR1 SGDLS and CDR2 YYNGEE. V was trimmed by 6 bases and J by 8 bases, leaving 20 bases between them.